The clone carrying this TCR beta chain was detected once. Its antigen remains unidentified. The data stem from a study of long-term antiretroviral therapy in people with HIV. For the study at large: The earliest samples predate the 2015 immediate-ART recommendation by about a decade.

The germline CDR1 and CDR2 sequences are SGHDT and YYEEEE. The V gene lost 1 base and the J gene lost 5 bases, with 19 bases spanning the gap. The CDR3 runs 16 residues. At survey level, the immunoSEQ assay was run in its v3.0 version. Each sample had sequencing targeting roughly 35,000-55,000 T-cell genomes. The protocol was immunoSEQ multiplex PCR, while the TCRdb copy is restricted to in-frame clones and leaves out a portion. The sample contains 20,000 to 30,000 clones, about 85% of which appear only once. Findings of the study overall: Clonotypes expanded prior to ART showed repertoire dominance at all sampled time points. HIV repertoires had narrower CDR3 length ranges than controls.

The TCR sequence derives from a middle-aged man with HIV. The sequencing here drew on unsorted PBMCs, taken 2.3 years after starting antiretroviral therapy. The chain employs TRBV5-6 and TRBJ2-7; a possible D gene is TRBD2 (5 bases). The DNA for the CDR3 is TGTGCCAGCAGCTTGTTGGCCGGGGTCCTTTCCCACGAGCAGTACTTC. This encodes CASSLLAGVLSHEQYF.